This record looks at one T cell receptor beta chain sequence and its context. This clonotype has a handful of counts. Its target antigen remains unknown. The sample holds no much larger clone one base away, and base qualities are not on file. This specimen comes from a study of T cell repertoires in cytomegalovirus infection (dated by TCRdb to between 2018 and 2021). Study-wide context: Donor HLA type was relevant to the analysis, because carriage of CMV infection together with the matching HLA type was indicated by public TCR beta signatures. Overall study results and their limits: The ex vivo response was dominated by HLA-C-restricted CMV-specific TCR beta clonotypes, which also provided the single most frequent clonotype in two of eight donors. In both this cohort and an independent approximately 370-donor cohort, the cumulative frequency of public TCR beta family members distinguished carriers of CMV infection plus the relevant HLA type.

The CDR1 and CDR2 encoded by the germline V gene are SGHRS and YFSETQ. The CDR3 contains 14 residues, cysteine and phenylalanine counted. This entry keeps only the CDR3 DNA: 42 bases, framed from base 1. Trimming at the junction amounts to 0 bases on V and 7 bases on J, and the germline ends lie 11 bases apart. TCRdb names Illumina HiSeq 1500 as the instrument used. In TCRdb, the public reads were trimmed at Q25 with fastp and aligned with MiXCR, with productive beta chains retained. Rows are combined by CDR3 protein, so each entry shows the most common genes and DNA. The sample table lists some 680,000 distinct CDR3 sequences, roughly 35% of them with a count of one. 2.8% of the sample rests with the top ten.

The V and J segments used are TRBV5-1 and TRBJ1-5; the D gene is perhaps TRBD1, on 5 matching bases. The TCR sequence derives from a human donor in good health (CMV status not recorded). Some clones in this sample may be carry-over from other donors' samples. Sequencing was carried out using PBMCs. The CDR3 has the sequence CASSLEGRHQPQHF. The base sequence is TGCGCCAGCAGCTTGGAGGGACGGCACCAGCCCCAGCATTTT.